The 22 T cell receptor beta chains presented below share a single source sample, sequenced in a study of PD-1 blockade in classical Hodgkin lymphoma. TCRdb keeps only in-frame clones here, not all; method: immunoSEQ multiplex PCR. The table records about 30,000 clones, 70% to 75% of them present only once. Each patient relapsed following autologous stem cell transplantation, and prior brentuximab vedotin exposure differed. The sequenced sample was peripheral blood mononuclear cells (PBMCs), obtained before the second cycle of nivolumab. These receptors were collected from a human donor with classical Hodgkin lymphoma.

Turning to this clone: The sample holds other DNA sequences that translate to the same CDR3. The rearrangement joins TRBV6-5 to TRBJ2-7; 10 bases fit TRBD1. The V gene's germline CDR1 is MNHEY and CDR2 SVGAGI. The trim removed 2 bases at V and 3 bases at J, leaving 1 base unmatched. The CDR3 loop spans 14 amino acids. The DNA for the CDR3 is TGTGCCAGCAGTTACGGACAGGGGGGCTACGAGCAGTACTTC. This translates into CASSYGQGGYEQYF.

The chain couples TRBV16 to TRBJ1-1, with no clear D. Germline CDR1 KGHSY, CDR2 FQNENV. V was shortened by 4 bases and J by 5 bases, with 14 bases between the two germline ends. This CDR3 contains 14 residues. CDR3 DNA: TGTGCCAGCAGCCCAACGGGGATGGGGACTGAAGCTTTCTTT. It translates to CASSPTGMGTEAFF.

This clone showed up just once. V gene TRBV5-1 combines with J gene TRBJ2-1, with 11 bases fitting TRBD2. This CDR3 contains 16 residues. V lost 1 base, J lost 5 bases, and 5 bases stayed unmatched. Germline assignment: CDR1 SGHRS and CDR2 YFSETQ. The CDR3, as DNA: TGCGCCAGCAGCTTGTGGGCTAGCGGGGGGAACAATGAGCAGTTCTTC. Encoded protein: CASSLWASGGNNEQFF.

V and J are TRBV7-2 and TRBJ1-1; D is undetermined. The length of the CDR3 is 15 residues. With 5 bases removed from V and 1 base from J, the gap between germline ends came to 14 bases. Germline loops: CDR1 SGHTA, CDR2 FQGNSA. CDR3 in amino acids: CASSLRAVQNTEAFF. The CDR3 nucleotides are TGTGCCAGCAGCCTAAGGGCGGTGCAGAACACTGAAGCTTTCTTT.

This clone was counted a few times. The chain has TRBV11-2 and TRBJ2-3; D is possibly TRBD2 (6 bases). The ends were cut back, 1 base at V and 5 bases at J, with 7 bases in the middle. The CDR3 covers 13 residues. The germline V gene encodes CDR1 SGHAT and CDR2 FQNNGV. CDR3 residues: CASSLGGVDTQYF. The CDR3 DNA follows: TGTGCCAGCAGCTTAGGGGGGGTAGATACGCAGTATTTT.

The CDR3 sequence: CASSEGGSNTGELFF. CDR3 in DNA: TGCGCCAGCAGCGAGGGTGGGTCGAACACCGGGGAGCTGTTTTTT. The gene calls are TRBV5-1 and TRBJ2-2, with D maybe TRBD2 (5 bases). The V end was cut by 4 bases, the J end by 0 bases, with 10 bases between. The CDR3 length is 15 residues. Germline lookup yields CDR1 SGHRS and CDR2 YFSETQ. The whole variable domain, remainder taken from reference TRBV5-1 and TRBJ2-2, is KAGVTQTPRYLIKTRGQQVTLSCSPISGHRSVSWYQQTPGQGLQFLFEYFSETQRNKGNFPGRFSGRQFSNSRSEMNVSTLELGDSALYLCASSEGGSNTGELFFGEGSRLTVL.

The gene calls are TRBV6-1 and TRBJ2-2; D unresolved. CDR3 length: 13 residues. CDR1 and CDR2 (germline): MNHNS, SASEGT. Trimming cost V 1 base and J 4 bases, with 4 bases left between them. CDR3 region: CASSEVPTGELFF. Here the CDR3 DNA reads TGTGCCAGCAGTGAAGTACCCACCGGGGAGCTGTTTTTT.

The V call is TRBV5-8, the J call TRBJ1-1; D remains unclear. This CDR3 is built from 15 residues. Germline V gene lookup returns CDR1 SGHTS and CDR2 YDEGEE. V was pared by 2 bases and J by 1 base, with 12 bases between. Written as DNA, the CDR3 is TGTGCCAGCAGCTTCGGACGAGGCCCGAACACTGAAGCTTTCTTT. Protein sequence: CASSFGRGPNTEAFF.

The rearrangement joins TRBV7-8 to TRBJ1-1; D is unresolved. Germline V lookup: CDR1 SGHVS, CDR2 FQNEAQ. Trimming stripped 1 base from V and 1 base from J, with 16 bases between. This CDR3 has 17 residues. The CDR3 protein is CASSLEKRPLPNTEAFF. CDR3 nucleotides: TGTGCCAGCAGCTTAGAGAAGAGGCCTTTACCGAACACTGAAGCTTTCTTT.

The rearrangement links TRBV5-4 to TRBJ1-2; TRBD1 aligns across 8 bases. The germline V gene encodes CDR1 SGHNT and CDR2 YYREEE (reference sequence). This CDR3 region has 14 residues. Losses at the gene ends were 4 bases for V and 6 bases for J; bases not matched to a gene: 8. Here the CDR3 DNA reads TGTGCCAGCAGCCGTTCGGCAGGGGGCGATGGCTACACCTTC. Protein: CASSRSAGGDGYTF.

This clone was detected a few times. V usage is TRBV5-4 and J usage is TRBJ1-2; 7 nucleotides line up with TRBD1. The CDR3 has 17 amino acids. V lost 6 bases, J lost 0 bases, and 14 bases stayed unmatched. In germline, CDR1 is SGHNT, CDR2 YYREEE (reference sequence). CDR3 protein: CASTMEAQGGPNYGYTF. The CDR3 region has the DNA TGTGCCAGCACCATGGAGGCCCAGGGGGGACCTAACTATGGCTACACCTTC.

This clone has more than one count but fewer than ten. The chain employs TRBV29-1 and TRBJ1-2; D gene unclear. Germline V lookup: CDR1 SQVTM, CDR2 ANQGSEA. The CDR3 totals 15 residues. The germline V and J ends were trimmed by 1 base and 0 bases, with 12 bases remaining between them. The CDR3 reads CSVEGLDGPNYGYTF. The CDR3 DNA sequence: TGCAGCGTTGAAGGCTTGGACGGCCCTAACTATGGCTACACCTTC.

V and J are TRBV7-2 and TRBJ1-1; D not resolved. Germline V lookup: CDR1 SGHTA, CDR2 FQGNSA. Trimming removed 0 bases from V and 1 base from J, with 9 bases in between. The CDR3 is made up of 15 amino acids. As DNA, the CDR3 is TGTGCCAGCAGCTTAGCGGGCGGTGAGAACACTGAAGCTTTCTTT. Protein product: CASSLAGGENTEAFF.

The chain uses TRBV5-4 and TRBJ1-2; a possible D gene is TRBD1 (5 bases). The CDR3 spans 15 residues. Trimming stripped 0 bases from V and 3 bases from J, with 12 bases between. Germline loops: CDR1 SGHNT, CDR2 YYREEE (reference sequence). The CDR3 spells CASSLGGDLHYGYTF. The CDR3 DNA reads TGTGCCAGCAGCTTGGGAGGGGATTTGCACTATGGCTACACCTTC.

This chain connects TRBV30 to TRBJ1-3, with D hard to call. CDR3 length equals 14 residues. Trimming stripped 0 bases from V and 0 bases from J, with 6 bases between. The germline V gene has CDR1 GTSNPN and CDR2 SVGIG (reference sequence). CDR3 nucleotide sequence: TGTGCCTGGAGTGTAAGCCTCTCTGGAAACACCATATATTTT. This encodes CAWSVSLSGNTIYF.

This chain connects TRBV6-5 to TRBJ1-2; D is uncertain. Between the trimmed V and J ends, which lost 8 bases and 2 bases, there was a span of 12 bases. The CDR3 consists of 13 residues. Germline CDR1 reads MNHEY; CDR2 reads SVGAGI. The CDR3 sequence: CASGGGTNYGYTF. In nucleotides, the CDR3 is TGTGCCAGCGGAGGAGGAACCAACTATGGCTACACCTTC.

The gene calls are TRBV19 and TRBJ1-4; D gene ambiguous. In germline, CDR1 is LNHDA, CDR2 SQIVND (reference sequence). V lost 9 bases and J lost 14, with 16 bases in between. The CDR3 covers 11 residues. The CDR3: CASLSGMFLFF. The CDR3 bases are TGTGCCAGCCTAAGCGGCATGTTCCTGTTTTTT.

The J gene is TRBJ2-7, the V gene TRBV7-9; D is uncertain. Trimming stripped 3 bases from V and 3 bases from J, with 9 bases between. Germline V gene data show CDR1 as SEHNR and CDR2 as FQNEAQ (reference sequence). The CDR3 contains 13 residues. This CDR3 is CASSFLSSYEQYF. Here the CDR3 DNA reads TGTGCCAGCAGCTTCCTAAGTAGCTACGAGCAGTACTTC.

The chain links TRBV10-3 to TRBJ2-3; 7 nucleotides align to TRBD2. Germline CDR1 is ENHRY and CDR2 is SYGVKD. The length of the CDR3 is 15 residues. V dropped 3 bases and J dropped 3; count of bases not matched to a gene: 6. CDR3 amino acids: CAISESAGVTDTQYF. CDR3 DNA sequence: TGTGCCATCAGTGAAAGTGCGGGGGTGACAGATACGCAGTATTTT.

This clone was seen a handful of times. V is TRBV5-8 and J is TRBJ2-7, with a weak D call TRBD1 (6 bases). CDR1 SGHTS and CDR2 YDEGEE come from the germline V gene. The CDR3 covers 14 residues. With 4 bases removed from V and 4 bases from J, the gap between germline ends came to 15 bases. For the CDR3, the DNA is TGTGCCAGCAGCACAAGGGACACTGCGTACGAGCAGTACTTC. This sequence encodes CASSTRDTAYEQYF.

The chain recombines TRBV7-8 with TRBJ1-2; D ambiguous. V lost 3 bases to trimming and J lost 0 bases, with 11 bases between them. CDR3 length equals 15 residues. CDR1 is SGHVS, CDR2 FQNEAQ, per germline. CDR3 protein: CASSFTAGTNYGYTF. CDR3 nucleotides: TGTGCCAGCAGCTTTACTGCAGGTACTAACTATGGCTACACCTTC.

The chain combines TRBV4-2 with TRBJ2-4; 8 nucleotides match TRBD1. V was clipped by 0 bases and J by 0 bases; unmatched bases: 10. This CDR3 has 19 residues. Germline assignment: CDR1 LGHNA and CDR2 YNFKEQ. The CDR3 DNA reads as TGTGCCAGCAGCCAAGAAGCAAAGGGACAGGTCTTAGCCAAAAACATTCAGTACTTC. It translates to CASSQEAKGQVLAKNIQYF.